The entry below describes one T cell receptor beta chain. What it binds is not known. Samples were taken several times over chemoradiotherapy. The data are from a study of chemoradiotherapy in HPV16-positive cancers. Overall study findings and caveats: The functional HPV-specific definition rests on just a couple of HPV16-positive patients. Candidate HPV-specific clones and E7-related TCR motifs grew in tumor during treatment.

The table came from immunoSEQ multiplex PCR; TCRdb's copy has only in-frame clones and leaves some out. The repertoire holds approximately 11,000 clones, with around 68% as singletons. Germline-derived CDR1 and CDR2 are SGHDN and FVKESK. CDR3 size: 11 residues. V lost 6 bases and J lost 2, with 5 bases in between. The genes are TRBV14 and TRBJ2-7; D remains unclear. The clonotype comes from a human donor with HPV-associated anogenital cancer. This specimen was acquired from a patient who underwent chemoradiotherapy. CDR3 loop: CASSHTYEQYF. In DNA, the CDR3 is TGTGCCAGCAGTCACACCTACGAGCAGTACTTC.